This T cell receptor beta chain was sequenced in a study of T-cell memory formation after mild COVID-19 (dated by TCRdb to the early 2020s). About the study as a whole: TCR sequence clusters from the two donors were largely donor specific. In a couple of donors, T-cell clones that expanded and contracted after mild COVID-19 were tracked by sequencing TCRalpha and TCRbeta repertoires over time. The cohort comprised two young, previously healthy adult volunteers, one female and one male. Study-wide findings and limitations: The second-wave clones that peaked on day 37 were not confirmed to be SARS-CoV-2 specific. Some responding clones were detected in pre-infection memory, which suggested that pre-existing cross-reactive memory T cells had joined the SARS-CoV-2 response. Contracting CD4+ clones were found mainly in CM and EM memory subsets, while CD8+ clones were enriched in EMRA. From day 15 to 85, contracting clones showed balanced CD4/CD8 phenotypes, whereas a second wave of clones that expanded from day 15 to 37 leaned towards CD4+. The study covered only two mild cases, and larger cohorts including severe cases with pre-infection samples were considered necessary.

Ficoll-Paque density gradient centrifugation was used to isolate PBMCs. The V and J ends are trimmed by 5 bases and 9 bases, leaving 11 bases between them. From its cysteine to its phenylalanine, the CDR3 spans 12 amino acids. Kept here is only the CDR3 DNA, which spans 36 bases and is read in frame from base 1. CDR1 and CDR2, per the germline V gene, are MNHEY and SVGAGI. This sample was sequenced with an Illumina NovaSeq 6000. TCRalpha and TCRbeta cDNA libraries were constructed by 5'RACE with constant-segment primers, with sample barcodes and unique molecular identifiers being introduced. Trizol reagent was used to extract RNA from every sample. The libraries were amplified in two PCR steps, and the second step added a second sample barcode and Illumina TruSeq adapters. The libraries were sequenced on an Illumina NovaSeq using 2 x 150 bp paired-end reads. Per the source publication's procedure: Reads were demultiplexed and collapsed into UMI-guided consensus sequences with migec v1.2.7. Using mixcr v2.1.11, UMI consensuses were aligned to TRA and TRB V and J templates and then assembled into clonotypes. A clonotype was counted as expanded or contracted only when both edgeR and NoisET called the clonotype significant, with the noise models trained on biological replicates. edgeR calls used a false discovery rate-adjusted p below 0.01 and a log2 fold-change threshold of 1. As an exploratory analysis of dynamics, PCA with hierarchical clustering was applied to max-normalized trajectories of the 1000 most abundant clonotypes. Separately sequenced CD4+ and CD8+ repertoires were used to assign a CD4 or CD8 phenotype to each responding clone. The public sequencing data were trimmed at Q25 with fastp and processed into clonotypes with MiXCR by TCRdb, which kept only in-frame beta chains. Each entry is one CDR3 protein sequence, shown with its most common DNA and genes. The V and J calls come from TCRdb's annotation, not from the publication. This sample comprises 300,000 to 400,000 distinct CDR3 sequences, roughly 20% of them detected only once. The ten largest clones capture around 13% of the sample.

In the case of this clonotype: Its antigen target is currently unknown. Base qualities are missing; no much larger clone stands one base away.

This receptor was taken from an adult woman who had mild COVID-19 (a few samples of this study predate the infection). The sample titles of this study are shuffled in the database, so cell type and time point are left out; the donor was told from shared clones. The sequenced material came from PBMCs or a T cell subset sorted from them (not recorded which). The chain joins TRBV6-5 to TRBJ2-1; TRBD1 might be the D gene, on 5 matching bases. The CDR3 protein is CASSRTGIEQFF. The DNA is as follows: TGTGCCAGCAGTCGCACAGGCATTGAGCAGTTCTTC.